These 4 T cell receptor beta chains were all obtained from the same sample, sequenced in a study of T cell responses to AZD1222 COVID-19 vaccine. Assay: immunoSEQ multiplex PCR; the TCRdb copy retains only in-frame clones and omits some. The table includes more than 150,000 clones, about 87% detected once. The sample was peripheral blood, taken on day 0 of MenACWY control vaccination. Receptors originate from an adult in good health.

The chain links TRBV7-9 to TRBJ1-1; unclear D gene. Trimming shortened V by 5 bases and J by 2 bases, and 12 bases separated the two germline ends. Germline lookup yields CDR1 SEHNR and CDR2 FQNEAQ (reference sequence). The CDR3 sequence is 14 residues long. DNA of the CDR3: TGTGCCAGCAGCCAGGTAATTCCTAACACTGAAGCTTTCTTT. Translating gives CASSQVIPNTEAFF. The variable domain in full, with the rest retrieved from reference TRBV7-9 and TRBJ1-1, is DTGVSQNPRHKITKRGQNVTFRCDPISEHNRLYWYRQTLGQGPEFLTYFQNEAQLEKSRLLSDRFSAERPKGSFSTLEIQRTEQGDSAMYLCASSQVIPNTEAFFGQGTRLTVV.

The chain recombines TRBV18 with TRBJ2-2, with D possibly being TRBD1 (6 bases). CDR3 length equals 15 residues. Germline V gives CDR1 KGHSH, CDR2 LQKENI. With 3 bases removed from V and 1 base from J, the gap between germline ends came to 9 bases. CDR3: CASSPLGQNTGELFF. In DNA form, the CDR3 reads TGTGCCAGCTCACCCTTGGGACAGAACACCGGGGAGCTGTTTTTT.

The rearrangement uses TRBV11-3 and TRBJ2-1, with no clear D. The germline V gene encodes CDR1 SGHNT and CDR2 YENEEA. The CDR3 loop spans 15 amino acids. Trimming stripped 2 bases from V and 10 bases from J, with 18 bases between. The CDR3 sequence is CASSLIVATLLEQFF. CDR3 DNA: TGTGCCAGCAGCTTAATCGTGGCGACCTTGCTCGAGCAGTTCTTC.

This rearrangement joins TRBV10-3 to TRBJ2-7; a possible D gene is TRBD2 (5 bases). CDR3 length: 15 amino acids. CDR1 and CDR2 from the germline V gene are ENHRY and SYGVKD. The ends were cut back, 4 bases at V and 1 base at J, with 14 bases in the middle. The CDR3 region is CAISAGLSLSYEQYF. As DNA, the CDR3 is TGTGCCATCAGTGCTGGACTTTCCCTGTCCTACGAGCAGTACTTC.